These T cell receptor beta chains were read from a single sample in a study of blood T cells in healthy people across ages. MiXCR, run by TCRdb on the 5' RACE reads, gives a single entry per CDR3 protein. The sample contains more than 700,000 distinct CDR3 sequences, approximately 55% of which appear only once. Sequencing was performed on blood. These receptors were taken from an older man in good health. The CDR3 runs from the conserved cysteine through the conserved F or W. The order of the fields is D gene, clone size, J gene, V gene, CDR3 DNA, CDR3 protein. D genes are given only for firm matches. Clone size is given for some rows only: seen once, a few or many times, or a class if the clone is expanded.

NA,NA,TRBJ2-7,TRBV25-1,TGTGCCAGCAGTGCAGAATCCCAGGGTGCCTACTCCTACGAGCAGTACTTC,CASSAESQGAYSYEQYF
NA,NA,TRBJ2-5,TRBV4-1,TGCGCCAGCAGCCAAGATCCGGATGGGGGCCTCCAAGAGACCCAGTACTTC,CASSQDPDGGLQETQYF
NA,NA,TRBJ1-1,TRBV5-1,TGCGCCGGCAACGACCTGGGACCGACTTTGAACACTGAAGCTTTCTTT,CAGNDLGPTLNTEAFF
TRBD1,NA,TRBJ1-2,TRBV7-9,TGTGCCAGCAGCTTAAACAGGGGAGGCTATGGCTACACCTTC,CASSLNRGGYGYTF
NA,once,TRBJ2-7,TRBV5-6,TGTGCCAGCAGCGCGGGACTTTCAGCCTACGAGCAGTACTTC,CASSAGLSAYEQYF
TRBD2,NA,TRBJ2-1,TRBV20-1,TGCAGTGCCCCCACCAGCGGGGTCTACAATGAGCAGTTCTTC,CSAPTSGVYNEQFF
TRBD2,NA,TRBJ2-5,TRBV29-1,TGCAGCGGATTACTAGCGGGAGGTTGGGAGCAGTACTTC,CSGLLAGGWEQYF
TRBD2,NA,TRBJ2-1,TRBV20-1,TGCAGTGCTAGCCCCCGGCTAGCGGGAGCTGCTGAGCAGTTCTTC,CSASPRLAGAAEQFF
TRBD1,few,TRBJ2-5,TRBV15,TGTGCCACCAGCAGAGGAGGGACAGGGTCAAGGGGGAAGACCCAGTACTTC,CATSRGGTGSRGKTQYF
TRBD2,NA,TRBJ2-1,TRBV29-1,TGCAGCGGAGCGGGAGGACCCAATGAGCAGTTCTTC,CSGAGGPNEQFF
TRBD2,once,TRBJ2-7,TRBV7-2,TGTGCCAGCAGCTTAGCCCGCGGGAGGATCTCCTACGAGCAGTACTTC,CASSLARGRISYEQYF
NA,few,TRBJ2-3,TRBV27,TGTGCCAGCAGTTTTCGGGGGACTGGCACAGATACGCAGTATTTT,CASSFRGTGTDTQYF
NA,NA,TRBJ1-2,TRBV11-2,TGTGCCAGCAGCTTAGGATCAGCCGGGCTAGGCTATGGCTACACCTTC,CASSLGSAGLGYGYTF
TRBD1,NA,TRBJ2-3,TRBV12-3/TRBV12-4,TGTGCCAGCAGTAGCAACAGGGGGGGCACAGATACGCAGTATTTT,CASSSNRGGTDTQYF
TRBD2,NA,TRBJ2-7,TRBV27,TGTGCCAGCAGCCACGGGCAGGGACTAGCGGGAGAGGGCGAGCAGTACTTC,CASSHGQGLAGEGEQYF
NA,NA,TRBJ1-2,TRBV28,TGTGCCAGCAGTCTGCGTACCCATGGCTACACCTTC,CASSLRTHGYTF
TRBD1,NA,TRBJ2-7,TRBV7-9,TGTGCCAGCAGCTCGGGACAGGGTAGCGAGCAGTACTTC,CASSSGQGSEQYF
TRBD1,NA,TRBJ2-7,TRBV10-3,TGTGCCATCAGGCAGGGACAGGGCGACGAGCAGTACTTC,CAIRQGQGDEQYF
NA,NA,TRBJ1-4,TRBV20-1,TGCAGTGCACCGACATTAGAATATGAAAAACTGTTTTTT,CSAPTLEYEKLFF
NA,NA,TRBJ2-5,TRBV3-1,TGTGCCAGCAGCACCCAACCGCGCGAAGAGACCCAGTACTTC,CASSTQPREETQYF
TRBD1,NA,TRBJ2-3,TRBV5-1,TGCGCCAGCAGCCCCGATGGGGACAGGGGAAGGACAGATACGCAGTATTTT,CASSPDGDRGRTDTQYF
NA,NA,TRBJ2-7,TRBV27,TGTGCCAGCAGCGCGACCCCAAATGACCGGCGCGAGCAGTACTTC,CASSATPNDRREQYF
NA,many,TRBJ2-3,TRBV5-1,TGTGCCAGCAGCTTGGTCACAGATACGCAGTATTTT,CASSLVTDTQYF
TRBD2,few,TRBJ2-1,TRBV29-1,TGCAGCGTTGAAGACGCGGGAGGCTTTGTCTCCTACAATGAGCAGTTCTTC,CSVEDAGGFVSYNEQFF
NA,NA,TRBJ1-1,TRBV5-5,TGTGCCAGCAGCTTCGGGACTGCTTTCTTT,CASSFGTAFF
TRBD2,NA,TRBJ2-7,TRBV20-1,TGCAGTGCTAGTAAGGCTAGCGGGAGTTACGAGCAGTACTTC,CSASKASGSYEQYF
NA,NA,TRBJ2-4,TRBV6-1,TGTGCCAGCAGTGTTACTAGCAGCCATAAAAACATTCAGTACTTC,CASSVTSSHKNIQYF
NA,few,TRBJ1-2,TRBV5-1,TGCGCCAGCAGCTCAGCCGGTACAGAAATTTATGGCTACACCTTC,CASSSAGTEIYGYTF